The 11 T cell receptor beta chains below were found in one sample sequenced in a study of a mutant IDH1 vaccine in newly diagnosed glioma. The time point was: baseline, week 1 (first vaccination visit). Noted treatment: pre-vaccination baseline after standard-of-care therapy. Sequencing used immunoSEQ multiplex PCR; TCRdb keeps in-frame clones, though not all of them. The sample carries about 98,000 clones, 70% to 90% recorded once. The sample consisted of PBMCs, taken from a glioma patient treated with radiotherapy, temozolomide or both. These receptors came from a woman aged 50 to 60 with glioma.

The chain recombines TRBV28 with TRBJ1-2; D not resolved. Deletions cut 4 bases from V and 1 base from J, with 4 bases between. The CDR3 contains 12 residues. Germline V CDR1 and CDR2: MDHEN, SYDVKM. CDR3 region: CASSSGNYGYTF. Written as DNA, the CDR3 is TGTGCCAGCAGTTCGGGTAACTATGGCTACACCTTC.

The chain joins TRBV7-2 to TRBJ1-2, with 8 bases lining up with TRBD1. With V trimmed by 3 bases and J by 6 bases, 6 bases remained unmatched. Germline lookup yields CDR1 SGHTA and CDR2 FQGNSA. This CDR3 is 14 amino acids long. This CDR3 is CASSFQGAINGYTF. The CDR3 coding sequence is TGTGCCAGCAGCTTCCAGGGGGCGATTAATGGCTACACCTTC.

This chain uses TRBV27 with TRBJ2-7; D unclear. The CDR3 loop spans 14 amino acids. Germline values: CDR1 MNHEY, CDR2 SMNVEV (reference sequence). V gave up 2 bases and J gave up 0 bases, with 8 bases separating them. CDR3 bases: TGTGCCAGCAGTTTAATACCCAACTCCTACGAGCAGTACTTC. Amino acids: CASSLIPNSYEQYF.

In DNA, the CDR3 is TGTGCCAGCTCACCACTAACTAGGACTAGCGGCCTGAGCTCCTACAATGAGCAGTTCTTC. The encoded protein is CASSPLTRTSGLSSYNEQFF. This sequence joins TRBV18 and TRBJ2-1; 10 positions match TRBD2. Germline trimming cut 1 base from V and 0 bases from J; bases unmatched to any gene: 12. This CDR3 comprises 20 residues. Germline lookup yields CDR1 KGHSH and CDR2 LQKENI.

The chain employs TRBV5-6 and TRBJ2-7; D is ambiguous. Trimming shortened V by 0 bases and J by 7 bases, and 11 bases separated the two germline ends. Germline values: CDR1 SGHDT, CDR2 YYEEEE. The CDR3 is 13 residues long. CDR3 region: CASSLGAGDEQYF. CDR3 in DNA: TGTGCCAGCAGCTTGGGGGCTGGAGATGAGCAGTACTTC.

This chain uses TRBV2 with TRBJ2-2, with TRBD2 identical over 11 bases. Germline V gene sequence: CDR1 SNHLY, CDR2 FYNNEI. J was trimmed by 4 bases and V by 4 bases; bases with no gene match: 2. CDR3 length: 15 residues. The CDR3 DNA is TGTGCCAGCAGTGGACTAGCGGGAATCACCGGGGAGCTGTTTTTT. Protein sequence: CASSGLAGITGELFF.

The rearrangement uses TRBV18 and TRBJ2-7; the match to TRBD1 covers 7 bases. The CDR3 totals 13 residues. Germline V gives CDR1 KGHSH, CDR2 LQKENI. The J segment lost 2 bases and the V segment lost 4 bases, leaving 2 bases of the junction unmatched. CDR3 loop: CASSQGAPYEQYF. CDR3 DNA: TGTGCCAGCTCACAGGGGGCCCCCTACGAGCAGTACTTC.

The genes are TRBV9 and TRBJ2-1; TRBD2 is a possible D gene (6 bases). V was clipped by 2 bases and J by 4 bases, with 13 bases between them. CDR3 size: 15 residues. CDR1 and CDR2 (germline): SGDLS, YYNGEE. The CDR3 DNA sequence: TGTGCCAGCAGCGTTAGCGGCTTGGGGTACAATGAGCAGTTCTTC. Encoded protein: CASSVSGLGYNEQFF.

The chain uses TRBV10-3 and TRBJ2-5, with D hard to call. The V and J ends lost 6 bases and 3 bases respectively, with 11 bases between them. The CDR3 is made up of 13 amino acids. Germline CDR1 is ENHRY and CDR2 is SYGVKD. CDR3 in DNA: TGTGCCATCAGCCCCCGGAGCAAAGAGACCCAGTACTTC. This translates into CAISPRSKETQYF.

The chain employs TRBV28 and TRBJ1-5, with 7 bases that match TRBD1. Germline V gives CDR1 MDHEN, CDR2 SYDVKM. The CDR3 is 13 amino acids. The junction had 4 bases not matched to a gene; V was cut back by 6 bases and J by 5 bases. The CDR3: CASSWDSHQPQHF. The DNA for the CDR3 is TGTGCCAGCAGCTGGGACAGTCATCAGCCCCAGCATTTT.

This clone has a single count. The rearrangement uses TRBV28 and TRBJ2-7, with TRBD2 as a possible D gene (6 bases). The CDR3 covers 14 residues. Germline lookup yields CDR1 MDHEN and CDR2 SYDVKM. V gave up 6 bases and J gave up 1 base, with 13 bases separating them. The CDR3 is CASSRAGTSYEQYF. In nucleotides, the CDR3 is TGTGCCAGCAGCCGGGCCGGGACTTCCTACGAGCAGTACTTC.